The clone carrying this T cell receptor beta chain came up many times. The target antigen is unknown. This sample is drawn from a study of T cells in Graves' hyperthyroidism and ophthalmopathy. In making diagnoses, clinical symptoms, serum thyroxine and TRAb, thyroid ultrasound and orbital computed tomography were all used. Regarding the study as a whole: In simple terms, a model built on 13 V-J features told ophthalmopathy apart from stable hyperthyroidism.

RNA transcripts yielded amplified TCR beta CDR3 regions. The TCR CDR3 was amplified in a first-round RT-PCR using the HTBI primer set. Using its own MiXCR run on the multiplex PCR reads, TCRdb lists one record per CDR3 protein. The table has around 350,000 distinct CDR3 sequences, 15% to 20% seen once. V lost 1 base to trimming and J lost 2 bases, with 11 bases between them. The CDR3 runs to 15 residues. Looked up from germline, CDR1 is SGHAT and CDR2 is FQNNGV. The TCR comes from a woman aged 30 to 39 with Graves' hyperthyroidism that later progressed to Graves' ophthalmopathy. The chain is built from TRBV11-2 and TRBJ1-1; D gene unclear. What was sequenced was blood. The CDR3 spells CASSLGRGGNTEAFF. CDR3 nucleotide sequence: TGTGCCAGCAGCTTAGGTCGGGGAGGCAACACTGAAGCTTTCTTT.